This TCR beta chain was identified in a study of blood T cell repertoires in COVID-19. About the research overall: Material from acute and convalescent COVID-19 was sourced from the United States, Italy and Spain.

Original methodology: From reference gene primer amplification, estimates of nucleated cell counts were derived. The data were produced by immunoSEQ multiplex PCR, yet TCRdb's version contains in-frame clones alone and is incomplete. V, J and clone size are taken as reported in that table, and D and trimming were inferred from the DNA itself. The table includes 9,000 to 10,000 clones, roughly four fifths detected once. V gave up 5 bases and J gave up 8 bases; unmatched junction bases: 7. The CDR3 is 13 residues long. This TCR derives from a human donor in a cohort sampled during active COVID-19. The chain links TRBV12-3 or TRBV12-4 to TRBJ1-2; 8 nucleotides align to TRBD1. The sequencing sample was made of peripheral blood. CDR3 loop: CASSVTGAGGYTF. Here the CDR3 DNA reads TGTGCCAGCAGTGTGACAGGGGCGGGAGGCTACACCTTC.